The source of this TCR beta chain is a study of T cells and copy number aberrations in small-cell lung cancer (dated by TCRdb to the early 2020s). For the study in its entirety: TCR repertoire sequencing was paired with whole-exome sequencing of the same tumor regions to relate T cell metrics to mutations and copy number aberrations. Tumor TCR data existed for roughly 18 patients, while 14 to 15 patients had TCR data covering both tumor and normal tissue. Results the study describes overall, beyond this receptor: All specimens were formalin-fixed paraffin-embedded tissue, which is known to introduce sequencing artifacts. Lower T-cell density, richness and clonality were observed in tumors than in adjacent lung tissue, although the difference in density was not significant. A small sample size, resulting from surgical resection being uncommon in small-cell lung cancer, limited the study, and the findings need validation.

The donors were limited-stage small-cell lung cancer patients who had surgical resection in Hangzhou, China, between the late 2000s and the early 2020s. Every donor underwent upfront surgery with no preoperative chemotherapy or radiotherapy, and no donor received immunotherapy either before or after surgery. All 19 patients in the sequenced cohort were smokers or heavy second-hand smokers. Adjacent normal lung was collected at least 2 cm from the tumor margin and was confirmed morphologically free of malignant cells by two pathologists. To characterize heterogeneity of the T cell repertoire, the study applied multi-region TCR-beta sequencing to resected limited-stage small-cell lung cancers and to tumor-adjacent lung tissue. Genomic DNA was extracted from FFPE tissue using the AllPrep DNA/RNA FFPE Kit (Qiagen). The immunoSEQ hsTCRB Kit, with multiplexed V- and J-gene primers, was used to amplify TCR-beta CDR3 regions from genomic DNA. Unique DNA barcodes were added in a second PCR, and the samples were pooled together with a negative control and a positive control. An Illumina MiSeq running a 150-cycle paired-end protocol was used to sequence the pooled TCR-beta libraries. Per the original workflow: Adaptive Biotechnologies processed the raw sequencing data into a report containing normalized, annotated TCR-beta repertoires. T-cell density was computed as TCR-beta templates normalized to usable DNA, which was estimated by amplifying housekeeping genes. Richness was defined as the count of unique rearrangements, and clonality was defined as 1 minus Pielou's evenness. TCRdb obtained this table from immuneACCESS and retained in-frame rearrangements with V and J assigned. These tables miss some clones; where compared with another copy, unresolved V genes account for less than half of the shortfall, and the remainder is unexplained. V, J and clone size reflect that table, while D and trimming were determined from the DNA. This sample gives about 3,100 clones in total; 90% of them show up just once. The top ten clonotypes cover approximately 4.1% of the sample.

Worth noting for this clone: Its antigen has not been determined. The record has no base qualities; no much larger clone is one base away.

CDR1 and CDR2 (LNHDA, SQIVND) derive from the germline V gene (reference sequence). From the cysteine up to the phenylalanine, the CDR3 has a length of 12 residues. Only CDR3 DNA is held: 36 bases, read in frame from base 1. The trim is 5 bases for V and 7 bases for J, with a gap of 8 bases between the germline ends. Sequenced material: normal tissue next to the tumor. This clonotype was sampled from a man aged 50-59 years with small cell lung cancer. The chain employs TRBV19 and TRBJ2-2; no D segment can be confidently identified. The nucleotide sequence is TGTGCCAGTAGTGCAATCAACGGGGAGCTGTTTTTT. The encoded protein is CASSAINGELFF. The CDR3 plus the reference TRBV19 and TRBJ2-2 genes for the other parts give the full variable domain: DGGITQSPKYLFRKEGQNVTLSCEQNLNHDAMYWYRQDPGQGLRLIYYSQIVNDFQKGDIAEGYSVSREKKESFPLTVTSAQKNPTAFYLCASSAINGELFFGEGSRLTVL.